A selection of T cell receptor beta chains follows, all from one sample in a study of OX40 agonist ivuxolimab in advanced cancers. TCRdb's copy holds only in-frame clones and misses some; the assay was immunoSEQ multiplex PCR. The profile shows about 73,000 clones, approximately 90% of them singletons. Source: CD4+ or CD8+ T cells sorted from blood, taken in a trial of the OX40 agonist ivuxolimab. The receptors were sampled from an adult with an advanced solid tumor such as melanoma, head and neck, liver or kidney cancer. CDR3s include the opening cysteine and the closing phenylalanine or tryptophan. The D gene is left open where the match is weak. Size is stated for part of the rows, as once, few or many counts, or as a class when the clone is expanded.

D	J	size	V	DNA	CDR3
.	TRBJ1-5	.	TRBV11-1	TGTGCCAGCAGCAATGGACGGAAACAGCCCCAGCATTTT	CASSNGRKQPQHF
.	TRBJ1-5	few	TRBV4-1	TGCGCCAGCAGCCCGACAGGTAGCAATCAGCCCCAGCATTTT	CASSPTGSNQPQHF
.	TRBJ2-1	.	TRBV7-2	TGTGCCAGCAGCTTAGATGCGGCAGAGCAGTTCTTC	CASSLDAAEQFF
.	TRBJ2-5	once	TRBV11-2	TGTGCCAGCAGCTTATTGGGAGGCCAAGAGACCCAGTACTTC	CASSLLGGQETQYF
TRBD1	TRBJ1-6	.	TRBV28	TGTGCCAGCAGTCAGGGACAGGGAGGTCATTCACCCCTCCACTTT	CASSQGQGGHSPLHF
.	TRBJ2-5	once	TRBV7-3	TGTGCCAGCAGCTTAAGGCCGCAAGAGACCCAGTACTTC	CASSLRPQETQYF
.	TRBJ1-5	.	TRBV28	TGTGCCAGCAACTCGGGCGGGCAGCCCCAGCATTTT	CASNSGGQPQHF
TRBD2	TRBJ2-1	few	TRBV6-1	TGTGCCAGCAGTGAAGCGCGGGGCGGGAGGGCGACTATAAATGAGCAGTTCTTC	CASSEARGGRATINEQFF
.	TRBJ1-2	.	TRBV7-2	TGTGCCAGCAGCTTAGATTGGCGAGGGCGGTATGGCTACACCTTC	CASSLDWRGRYGYTF
.	TRBJ2-7	.	TRBV5-1	TGCGCCAGCAGCCACGACAGGGCGGGGGAGCAGTACTTC	CASSHDRAGEQYF
.	TRBJ2-5	.	TRBV28	TGTGCCAGCTACGGACAAGAGACCCAGTACTTC	CASYGQETQYF
.	TRBJ2-1	.	TRBV9	TGTGCCAGCAGCGTAGCTCGACAAACAGGGAATTACAATGAGCAGTTCTTC	CASSVARQTGNYNEQFF
.	TRBJ2-1	.	TRBV7-2	TGTGCCAGCAGCTGGGTCGGGAGCTCCTACAATGAGCAGTTCTTC	CASSWVGSSYNEQFF
.	TRBJ2-4	.	TRBV28	TGTGCCAGCAGTTCCGGCCAAGTAAACATTCAGTACTTC	CASSSGQVNIQYF
.	TRBJ1-5	once	TRBV18	TGTGCCAGCTCACCTGGGGAGGGTGGGGAACAGCCCCAGCATTTT	CASSPGEGGEQPQHF
.	TRBJ2-6	.	TRBV27	TGTGCCAGCTCTACGGGGGCCAACGTCCTGACTTTC	CASSTGANVLTF
.	TRBJ1-1	once	TRBV28	TGTGCCAGCAGTTTATCGGGGGGTAACACTGAAGCTTTCTTT	CASSLSGGNTEAFF
TRBD1	TRBJ2-2	.	TRBV5-8	TGTGCCAGCAGTCCATTACAGGGGGCTTTCGGGGAGCTGTTTTTT	CASSPLQGAFGELFF
.	TRBJ2-5	.	TRBV5-4	TGTGCCAGCAGCTTGGTTCCGGAGCAAGAGACCCAGTACTTC	CASSLVPEQETQYF
TRBD1	TRBJ2-5	.	TRBV28	TGTGCCAGCACCCCACCCACTACAGGGGAAGAGACCCAGTACTTC	CASTPPTTGEETQYF
TRBD2	TRBJ2-7	.	TRBV19	TGTGCCAGTAGTATAGATTCGGGACTAGCGGGAGGGAAGTACTTC	CASSIDSGLAGGKYF
TRBD2	TRBJ2-2	.	TRBV10-3	TGTGCCATCAGCGAACTAGCGGGAGGGAACGGGGAGCTGTTTTTT	CAISELAGGNGELFF
.	TRBJ2-5	.	TRBV19	TGTGCCAGTGGGCGGGATACAGAAGAGACCCAGTACTTC	CASGRDTEETQYF
.	TRBJ2-1	.	TRBV18	TGTGCCAGCTCACCACTTACCGGGAGAACCAATGAGCAGTTCTTC	CASSPLTGRTNEQFF
TRBD2	TRBJ2-1	.	TRBV18	TGTGCCAGCTCACCCCAGCGGGTAGCGGGGTCATACAATGAGCAGTTCTTC	CASSPQRVAGSYNEQFF
.	TRBJ2-7	.	TRBV6-1	TGTGCCAGCAGTCATGACGGATTTGAGTCCTACGAGCAGTACTTC	CASSHDGFESYEQYF
.	TRBJ1-2	.	TRBV6-5	TGTGCCAGCAGCGCCGTATTGGGCTATGGCTACACCTTC	CASSAVLGYGYTF
.	TRBJ2-7	once	TRBV10-3	TGTGCCATCAGCCTACAGGGTTACGAGCAGTACTTC	CAISLQGYEQYF
.	TRBJ1-2	.	TRBV7-9	TGTGCCAGCGCTATTGGGGGAAACGATGGCTACACCTTC	CASAIGGNDGYTF
TRBD2	TRBJ2-3	.	TRBV28	TGTGCCAGCAGTAATAGCGGGACTAGCACAGATACGCAGTATTTT	CASSNSGTSTDTQYF
TRBD2	TRBJ2-3	.	TRBV19	TGTGCCAGTAGTAATGAAGCGGGAGCAGGAACAGATACGCAGTATTTT	CASSNEAGAGTDTQYF
TRBD2	TRBJ2-2	.	TRBV2	TGTGCCAGCAGCCGCGGAATGGGGGGAGGGCCGAACACCGGGGAGCTGTTTTTT	CASSRGMGGGPNTGELFF
.	TRBJ2-3	.	TRBV4-1	TGCGCCAGCAGCCAAGTGCGGATTATAGGCCCAGATACGCAGTATTTT	CASSQVRIIGPDTQYF
TRBD2	TRBJ2-5	.	TRBV19	TGTGCCAGCGGGAGGGCGAGGGAGACCCAGTACTTC	CASGRARETQYF
.	TRBJ2-1	.	TRBV7-9	TGTGCCAGCGAGGAGAATGAGCAGTTCTTC	CASEENEQFF
TRBD2	TRBJ2-3	.	TRBV5-5	TGTGCCAGCGGAATTAGCGGGAGTAGGGTAGATACGCAGTATTTT	CASGISGSRVDTQYF
.	TRBJ2-1	.	TRBV2	TGTGCCAGCAGGGGAGCTAGCGTTCACAATGAGCAGTTCTTC	CASRGASVHNEQFF